The 8 T cell receptor beta chains given below trace back to one sample, sequenced in a study of T cell responses to AZD1222 COVID-19 vaccine. The method was immunoSEQ multiplex PCR; TCRdb's version includes in-frame clones alone and lacks a portion of them. The sample includes about 100,000 clones, around 90% of them seen just once. The source was peripheral blood, collected on day 0 of AZD1222 vaccination. The receptors were gathered from an adult in good health.

The J gene is TRBJ1-4, the V gene TRBV9; no firm D call. V gave up 4 bases and J gave up 2 bases, with 9 bases separating them. The CDR3 contains 14 residues. Germline lookup yields CDR1 SGDLS and CDR2 YYNGEE. The CDR3 loop reads CASSTGGTNEKLFF. The CDR3 nucleotides read TGTGCCAGCAGCACGGGAGGCACTAATGAAAAACTGTTTTTT. The full variable domain, its missing parts supplied by reference TRBV9 and TRBJ1-4, is DSGVTQTPKHLITATGQRVTLRCSPRSGDLSVYWYQQSLDQGLQFLIQYYNGEERAKGNILERFSAQQFPDLHSELNLSSLELGDSALYFCASSTGGTNEKLFFGSGTQLSVL.

This chain uses TRBV7-8 with TRBJ2-7; tentatively, D is TRBD1 (5 bases). V lost 5 bases and J lost 2, with 16 bases in between. The CDR3 is made up of 15 amino acids. CDR1 SGHVS and CDR2 FQNEAQ come from the germline V gene. The CDR3 DNA sequence: TGTGCCAGCAGCAGAGGACATCCTCCGACCTACGAGCAGTACTTC. Residues: CASSRGHPPTYEQYF.

The chain employs TRBV7-9 and TRBJ1-2; TRBD1 might be the D (6 bases). The CDR3 is 14 amino acids. Trimming removed 4 bases at V and 3 bases at J, with 12 bases between. Per the germline V gene, CDR1 is SEHNR and CDR2 is FQNEAQ (reference sequence). CDR3 bases: TGTGCCAGCAGCTCAGGGGATTTGGACTATGGCTACACCTTC. Translation: CASSSGDLDYGYTF.

V usage is TRBV27 and J usage is TRBJ2-7; 16 nucleotides agree with TRBD2. CDR1 and CDR2 from the germline V gene are MNHEY and SMNVEV (reference sequence). The CDR3 is 17 amino acids. V gave up 2 bases and J gave up 5 bases; unmatched junction bases: 6. The CDR3 reads CASSLGTSGRAVHEQYF. The CDR3 nucleotides read TGTGCCAGCAGTTTAGGGACTAGCGGGAGGGCCGTTCACGAGCAGTACTTC.

V and J are TRBV6-5 and TRBJ2-7; D may be TRBD1 (6 bases). V lost 5 bases to trimming and J lost 0 bases, with 11 bases between them. Germline CDR1 and CDR2: MNHEY and SVGAGI. The CDR3 has 14 amino acids. CDR3 coding DNA: TGTGCCAGCAGTCGACAGGCTCTCTCCTACGAGCAGTACTTC. It translates to CASSRQALSYEQYF.

The chain is built from TRBV5-1 and TRBJ2-5, with D possibly matching TRBD2 (6 bases). V lost 0 bases and J 2 bases, leaving 17 bases between the germline ends. Germline V gives CDR1 SGHRS, CDR2 YFSETQ. The CDR3 is 17 residues long. As DNA, the CDR3 is TGCGCCAGCAGCTTGGTGGGTAGCAGCCGGGGGCAAGAGACCCAGTACTTC. Translating gives CASSLVGSSRGQETQYF.

The chain links TRBV23-1 to TRBJ1-5, with TRBD1 matching over 8 bases. TRBV23-1 is flagged as an ORF with uncertain function. This CDR3 comprises 14 residues. V was clipped by 4 bases and J by 8 bases; unmatched bases: 7. The CDR3 region has the DNA TGCGCCAGCAGTCCGGACAGGGAGGGGGAGCCCCAGCATTTT. Translation: CASSPDREGEPQHF.

V usage is TRBV13 and J usage is TRBJ2-1; 10 bases are shared with TRBD2. The CDR3 covers 15 residues. The J segment lost 10 bases and the V segment lost 5 bases, leaving 11 bases of the junction unmatched. Per the germline V gene, CDR1 is PRHDT and CDR2 is FYEKMQ (reference sequence). This chain's CDR3 is CASSPRIAGGWEQFF. The CDR3 DNA reads as TGTGCCAGCAGCCCGCGGATAGCGGGAGGTTGGGAGCAGTTCTTC.